This T cell receptor beta chain comes out of a study of blood T cell repertoires in COVID-19. Study-wide context: Sites across the United States, Italy and Spain contributed samples from acute and convalescent COVID-19. PBMCs, B-cell-depleted T cells, or T cells provided the cDNA or gDNA that made up the material.

The CDR3 spans 17 residues. Germline lookup yields CDR1 MNHNS and CDR2 SASEGT. J gave up 0 bases and V 1 base, and 6 bases lay outside the gene matches. In the original processing: Amplification from reference gene primers served as the basis for estimated nucleated cell counts. Measured with immunoSEQ multiplex PCR; TCRdb has only the in-frame clones, and not every one. V and J calls and clone size are as listed in that table; D and trimming were resolved from the DNA. This sample yields 200,000 to 300,000 clones, of which just under 90% are seen a single time; 3.7% belongs to the top ten. The specimen was peripheral blood. This chain links TRBV6-1 with TRBJ1-3; 7 nucleotides align to TRBD1. The receptor comes from a middle-aged woman with acute or convalescent COVID-19. In nucleotides, the CDR3 is TGTGCCAGCAGTGAAGAAATTCACAGGGGCTCTGGAAACACCATATATTTT. Its protein is CASSEEIHRGSGNTIYF.